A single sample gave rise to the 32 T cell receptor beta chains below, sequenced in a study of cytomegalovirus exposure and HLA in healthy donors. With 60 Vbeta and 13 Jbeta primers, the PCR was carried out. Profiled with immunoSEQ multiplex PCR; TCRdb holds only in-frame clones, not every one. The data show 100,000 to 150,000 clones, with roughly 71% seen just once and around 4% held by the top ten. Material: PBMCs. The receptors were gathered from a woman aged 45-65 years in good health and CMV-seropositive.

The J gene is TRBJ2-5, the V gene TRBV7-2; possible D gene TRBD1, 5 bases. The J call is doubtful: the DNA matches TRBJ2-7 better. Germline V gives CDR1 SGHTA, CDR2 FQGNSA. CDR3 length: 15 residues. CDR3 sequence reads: CASSLALRQGYEQYF. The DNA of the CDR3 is TGTGCCAGCAGCTTAGCGCTCCGGCAGGGCTACGAGCAGTACTTC.

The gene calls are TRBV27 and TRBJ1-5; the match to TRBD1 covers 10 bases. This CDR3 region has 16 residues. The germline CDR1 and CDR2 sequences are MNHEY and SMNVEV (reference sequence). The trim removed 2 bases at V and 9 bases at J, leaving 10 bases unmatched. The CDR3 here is CASSLTGTGASRPQHF. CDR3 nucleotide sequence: TGTGCCAGCAGTTTAACCGGGACAGGGGCGTCAAGGCCCCAGCATTTT.

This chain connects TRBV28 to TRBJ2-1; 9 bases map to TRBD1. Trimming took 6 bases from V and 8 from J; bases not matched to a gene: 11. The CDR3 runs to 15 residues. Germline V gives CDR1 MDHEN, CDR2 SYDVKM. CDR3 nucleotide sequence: TGTGCCAGCAGCAAGGACAGGGGAACGTTGTATGAGCAGTTCTTC. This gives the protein CASSKDRGTLYEQFF.

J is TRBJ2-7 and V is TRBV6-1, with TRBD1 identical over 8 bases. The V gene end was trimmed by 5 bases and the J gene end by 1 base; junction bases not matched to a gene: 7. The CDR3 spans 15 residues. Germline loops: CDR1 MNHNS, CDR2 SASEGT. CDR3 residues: CASSKGQGLSYEQYF. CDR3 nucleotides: TGTGCCAGCAGTAAAGGACAGGGTCTTTCCTACGAGCAGTACTTC.

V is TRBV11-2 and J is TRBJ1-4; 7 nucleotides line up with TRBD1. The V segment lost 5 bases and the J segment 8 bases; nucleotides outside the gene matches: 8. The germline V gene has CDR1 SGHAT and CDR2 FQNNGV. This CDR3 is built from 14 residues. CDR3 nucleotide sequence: TGTGCCAGCAGCCTAACAGGGGCCGGGGAAAAACTGTTTTTT. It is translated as CASSLTGAGEKLFF.

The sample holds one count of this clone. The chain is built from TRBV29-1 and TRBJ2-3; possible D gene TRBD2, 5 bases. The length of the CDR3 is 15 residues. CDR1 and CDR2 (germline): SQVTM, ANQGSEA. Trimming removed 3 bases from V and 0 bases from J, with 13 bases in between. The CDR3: CSVERAAKSTDTQYF. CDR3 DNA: TGCAGCGTTGAGCGGGCGGCGAAGAGCACAGATACGCAGTATTTT.

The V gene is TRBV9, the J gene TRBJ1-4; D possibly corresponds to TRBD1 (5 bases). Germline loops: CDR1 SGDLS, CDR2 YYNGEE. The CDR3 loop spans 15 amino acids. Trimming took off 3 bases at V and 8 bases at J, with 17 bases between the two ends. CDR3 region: CASSADQGFREKLFF. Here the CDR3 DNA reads TGTGCCAGCAGCGCTGACCAGGGTTTTCGGGAAAAACTGTTTTTT.

DNA of the CDR3: TGCGCCAGCAGCTTGGGGGAGGGTAGCTACACCTTC. It codes for CASSLGEGSYTF. The rearrangement links TRBV5-1 to TRBJ1-2; D is ambiguous. In germline, CDR1 is SGHRS, CDR2 YFSETQ. Between the trimmed V and J ends, which lost 0 bases and 9 bases, there was a span of 9 bases. The CDR3 has 12 amino acids.

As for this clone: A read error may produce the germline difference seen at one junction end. CDR3 nucleotides: TGTGCCAGCAGCCTAGCAGAGACAAATGAGCAGTTCTTC. Translated, it gives CASSLAETNEQFF. V and J are TRBV7-8 and TRBJ2-1; possibly TRBD2 for D (5 bases). This CDR3 spans 13 amino acids. The V gene's germline CDR1 is SGHVS and CDR2 FQNEAQ. Supplemented by reference TRBV7-8 and TRBJ2-1, the full variable domain reads GAGVSQSPRYKVAKRGQDVALRCDPISGHVSLFWYQQALGQGPEFLTYFQNEAQLDKSGLPSDRFFAERPEGSVSTLKIQRTQQEDSAVYLCASSLAETNEQFFGPGTRLTVL.

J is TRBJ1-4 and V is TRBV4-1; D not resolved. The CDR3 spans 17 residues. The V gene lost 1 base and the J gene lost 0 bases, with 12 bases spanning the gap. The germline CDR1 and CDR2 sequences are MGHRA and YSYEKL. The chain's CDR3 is CASSQVFGGATNEKLFF. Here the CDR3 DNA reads TGCGCCAGCAGCCAAGTGTTCGGCGGTGCAACTAATGAAAAACTGTTTTTT.

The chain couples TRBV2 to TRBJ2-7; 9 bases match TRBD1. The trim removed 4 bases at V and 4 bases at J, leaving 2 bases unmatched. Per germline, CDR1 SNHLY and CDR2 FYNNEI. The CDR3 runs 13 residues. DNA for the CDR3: TGTGCCAGCAGTGTACAGGGGGCGTACGAGCAGTACTTC. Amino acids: CASSVQGAYEQYF.

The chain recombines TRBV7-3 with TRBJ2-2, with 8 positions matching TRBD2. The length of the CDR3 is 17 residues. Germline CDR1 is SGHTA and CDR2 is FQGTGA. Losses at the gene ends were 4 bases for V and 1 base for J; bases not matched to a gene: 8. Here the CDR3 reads CASSSRARGGNTGELFF. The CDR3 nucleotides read TGTGCCAGCAGCTCGCGCGCCCGGGGGGGGAACACCGGGGAGCTGTTTTTT.

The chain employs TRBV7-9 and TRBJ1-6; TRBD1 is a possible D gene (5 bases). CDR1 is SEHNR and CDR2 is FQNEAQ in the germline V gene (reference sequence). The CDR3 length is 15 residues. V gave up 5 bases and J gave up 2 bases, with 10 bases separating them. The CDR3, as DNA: TGTGCCAGCAGCGCCGCCAGGGCCTATAATTCACCCCTCCACTTT. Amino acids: CASSAARAYNSPLHF.

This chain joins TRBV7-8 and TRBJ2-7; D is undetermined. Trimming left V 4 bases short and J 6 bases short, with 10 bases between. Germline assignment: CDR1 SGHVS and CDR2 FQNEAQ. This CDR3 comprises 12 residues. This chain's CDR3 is CASSSFESEQYF. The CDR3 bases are TGTGCCAGCAGCTCCTTTGAGTCCGAGCAGTACTTC.

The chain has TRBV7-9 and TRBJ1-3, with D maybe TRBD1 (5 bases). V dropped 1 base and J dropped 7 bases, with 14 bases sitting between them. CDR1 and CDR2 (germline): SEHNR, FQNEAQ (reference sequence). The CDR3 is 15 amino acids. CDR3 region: CASSLDTGNSNTIYF. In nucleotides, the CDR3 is TGTGCCAGCAGCTTAGATACAGGAAATTCTAACACCATATATTTT.

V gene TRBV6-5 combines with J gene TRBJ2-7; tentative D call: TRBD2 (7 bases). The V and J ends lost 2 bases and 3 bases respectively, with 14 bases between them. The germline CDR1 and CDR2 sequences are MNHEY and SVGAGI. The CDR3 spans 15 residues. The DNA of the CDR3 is TGTGCCAGCAGTTACGGGCGGGGGCCCCTCTACGAGCAGTACTTC. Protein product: CASSYGRGPLYEQYF.

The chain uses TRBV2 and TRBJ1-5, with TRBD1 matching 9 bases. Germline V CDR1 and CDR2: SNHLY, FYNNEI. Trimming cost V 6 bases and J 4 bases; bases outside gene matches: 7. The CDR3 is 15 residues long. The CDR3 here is CASREGQGRNQPQHF. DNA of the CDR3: TGTGCCAGCAGGGAGGGACAGGGCCGTAATCAGCCCCAGCATTTT.

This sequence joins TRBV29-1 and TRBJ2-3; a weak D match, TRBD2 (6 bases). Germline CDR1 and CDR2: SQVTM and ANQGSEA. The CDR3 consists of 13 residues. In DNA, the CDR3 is TGCAGTTGCTTGGCGGGGCGCACAGATACGCAGTATTTT. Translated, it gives CSCLAGRTDTQYF.

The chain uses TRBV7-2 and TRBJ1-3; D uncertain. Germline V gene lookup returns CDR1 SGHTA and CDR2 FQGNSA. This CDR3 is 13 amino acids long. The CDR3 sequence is CASQSRGGNTIYF. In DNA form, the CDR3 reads TGTGCGAGTCAGAGTCGGGGAGGAAACACCATATATTTT.

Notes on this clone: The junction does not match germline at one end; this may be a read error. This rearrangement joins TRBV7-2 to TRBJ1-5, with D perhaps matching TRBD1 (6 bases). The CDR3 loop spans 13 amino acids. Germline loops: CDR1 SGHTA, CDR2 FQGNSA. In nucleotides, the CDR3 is TGTGCCAGCAGTTTAGGGGAACGACAGGCCCAGCATTTT. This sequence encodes CASSLGERQAQHF.

CDR3 sequence reads: CASSELSDRDPMGGYTF. DNA of the CDR3: TGTGCCAGCAGTGAGTTATCGGACAGGGATCCTATGGGTGGCTACACCTTC. This chain uses TRBV2 with TRBJ1-2; 8 bases line up with TRBD1. This CDR3 comprises 17 residues. Germline CDR1 is SNHLY and CDR2 is FYNNEI. Trimming at V came to 3 bases and at J to 7 bases, leaving 16 bases not matched to a gene.

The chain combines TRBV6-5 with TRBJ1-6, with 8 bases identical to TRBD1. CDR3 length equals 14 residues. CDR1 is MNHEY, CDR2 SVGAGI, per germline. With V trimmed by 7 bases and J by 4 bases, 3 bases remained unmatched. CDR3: CASTRQGYNSPLHF. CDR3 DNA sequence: TGTGCCAGCACCCGACAGGGGTATAATTCACCCCTCCACTTT.

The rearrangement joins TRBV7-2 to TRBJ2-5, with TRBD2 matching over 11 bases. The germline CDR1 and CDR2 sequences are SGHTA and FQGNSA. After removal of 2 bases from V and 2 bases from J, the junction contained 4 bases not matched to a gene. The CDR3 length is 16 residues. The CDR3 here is CASSLSLAGGQETQYF. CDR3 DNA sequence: TGTGCCAGCAGCTTATCCCTAGCGGGGGGACAAGAGACCCAGTACTTC.

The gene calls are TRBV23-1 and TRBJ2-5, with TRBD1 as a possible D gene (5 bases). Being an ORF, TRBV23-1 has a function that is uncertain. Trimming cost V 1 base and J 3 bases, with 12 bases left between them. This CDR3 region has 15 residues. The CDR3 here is CASSQCRWGEETQYF. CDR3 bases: TGCGCCAGCAGTCAATGCCGGTGGGGCGAAGAGACCCAGTACTTC.

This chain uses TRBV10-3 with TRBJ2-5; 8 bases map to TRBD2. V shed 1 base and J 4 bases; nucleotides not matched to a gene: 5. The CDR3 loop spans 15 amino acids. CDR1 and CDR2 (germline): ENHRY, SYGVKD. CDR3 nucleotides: TGTGCCATCAGTGAGTTAGCGGGGTCCGGAGAGACCCAGTACTTC. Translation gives CAISELAGSGETQYF.

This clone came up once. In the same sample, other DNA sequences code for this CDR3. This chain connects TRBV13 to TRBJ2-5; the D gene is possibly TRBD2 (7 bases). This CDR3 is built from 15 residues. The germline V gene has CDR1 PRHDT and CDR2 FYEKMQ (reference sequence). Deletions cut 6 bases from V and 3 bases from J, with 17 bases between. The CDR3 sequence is CASRLGGRGKETQYF. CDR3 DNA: TGTGCCAGCAGACTTGGGGGGCGGGGGAAAGAGACCCAGTACTTC.

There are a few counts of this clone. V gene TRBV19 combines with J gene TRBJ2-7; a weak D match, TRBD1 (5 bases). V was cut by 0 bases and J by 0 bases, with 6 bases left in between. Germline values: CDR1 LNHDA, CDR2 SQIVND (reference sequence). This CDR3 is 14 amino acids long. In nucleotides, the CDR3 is TGTGCCAGTAGTATAGATACAGGCTCCTACGAGCAGTACTTC. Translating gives CASSIDTGSYEQYF.

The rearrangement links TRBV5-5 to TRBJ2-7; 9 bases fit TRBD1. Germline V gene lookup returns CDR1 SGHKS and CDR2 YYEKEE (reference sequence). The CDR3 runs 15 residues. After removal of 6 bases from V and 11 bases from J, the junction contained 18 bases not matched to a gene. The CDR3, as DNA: TGTGCCAGCACCAAAGGGCCGGTACAGGGGGCTTACAAGTACTTC. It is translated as CASTKGPVQGAYKYF.

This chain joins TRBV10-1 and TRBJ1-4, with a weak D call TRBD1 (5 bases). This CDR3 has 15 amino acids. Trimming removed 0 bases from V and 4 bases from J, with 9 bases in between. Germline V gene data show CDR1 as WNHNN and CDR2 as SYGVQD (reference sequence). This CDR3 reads CASSESGQGNEKLFF. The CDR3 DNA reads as TGCGCCAGCAGTGAGTCGGGGCAGGGTAATGAAAAACTGTTTTTT.

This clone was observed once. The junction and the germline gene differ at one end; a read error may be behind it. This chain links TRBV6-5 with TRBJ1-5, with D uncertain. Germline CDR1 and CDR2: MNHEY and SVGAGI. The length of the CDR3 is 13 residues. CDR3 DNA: TGTGCCTGCAGCAGATCCCCCAATCAGCCCCAGCATTTT. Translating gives CACSRSPNQPQHF.

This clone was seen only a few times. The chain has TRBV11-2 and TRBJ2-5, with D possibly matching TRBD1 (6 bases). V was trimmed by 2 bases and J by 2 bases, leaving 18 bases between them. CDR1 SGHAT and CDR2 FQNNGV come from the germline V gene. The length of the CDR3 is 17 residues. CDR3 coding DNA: TGTGCCAGCAGCTTAACGTATAGGGGGAGAGGGCAAGAGACCCAGTACTTC. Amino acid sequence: CASSLTYRGRGQETQYF.

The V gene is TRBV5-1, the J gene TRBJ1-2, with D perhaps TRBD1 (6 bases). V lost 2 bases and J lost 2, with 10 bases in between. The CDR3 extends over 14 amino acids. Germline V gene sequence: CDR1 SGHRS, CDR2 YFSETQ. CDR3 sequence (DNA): TGCGCCAGCAGCTTAACTCAGGGGAACTATGGCTACACCTTC. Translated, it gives CASSLTQGNYGYTF.